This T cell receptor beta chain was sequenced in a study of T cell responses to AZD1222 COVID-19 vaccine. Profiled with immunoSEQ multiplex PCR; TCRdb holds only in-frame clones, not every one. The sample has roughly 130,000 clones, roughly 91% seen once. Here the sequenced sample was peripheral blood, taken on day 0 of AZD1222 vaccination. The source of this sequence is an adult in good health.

The CDR3 loop reads CASSSPGQGIPLHF. The CDR3 nucleotides read TGTGCCAGCAGCTCGCCGGGACAGGGGATTCCCCTCCACTTT. The chain is built from TRBV7-2 and TRBJ1-6; 10 bases agree with TRBD1. The V gene's germline CDR1 is SGHTA and CDR2 FQGNSA. The CDR3 runs to 14 residues. V was clipped by 4 bases and J by 13 bases; unmatched bases: 7.